Described below is a single TCR beta chain sequence and its context. A single record per CDR3 protein comes from TCRdb applying MiXCR to the 5' RACE reads. The sample has about 75,000 distinct CDR3 sequences, around 11% seen once. V lost 1 base to trimming and J lost 4 bases, with 7 bases between them. Germline CDR1 reads LGHNT; CDR2 reads FRNRAP. The CDR3 has 13 amino acids. This sample was taken from a study of early T cells in non-severe SARS-CoV-2 infection. This sequence joins TRBV12-5 and TRBJ1-1; no clear D gene. The sample here was whole blood, taken at baseline. This clonotype was obtained from an adult who was a healthcare worker with PCR-confirmed SARS-CoV-2 infection or an uninfected control (not recorded which). CDR3 residues: CASGLEASTEAFF. DNA of the CDR3: TGTGCTAGTGGTTTGGAAGCGAGCACTGAAGCTTTCTTT.